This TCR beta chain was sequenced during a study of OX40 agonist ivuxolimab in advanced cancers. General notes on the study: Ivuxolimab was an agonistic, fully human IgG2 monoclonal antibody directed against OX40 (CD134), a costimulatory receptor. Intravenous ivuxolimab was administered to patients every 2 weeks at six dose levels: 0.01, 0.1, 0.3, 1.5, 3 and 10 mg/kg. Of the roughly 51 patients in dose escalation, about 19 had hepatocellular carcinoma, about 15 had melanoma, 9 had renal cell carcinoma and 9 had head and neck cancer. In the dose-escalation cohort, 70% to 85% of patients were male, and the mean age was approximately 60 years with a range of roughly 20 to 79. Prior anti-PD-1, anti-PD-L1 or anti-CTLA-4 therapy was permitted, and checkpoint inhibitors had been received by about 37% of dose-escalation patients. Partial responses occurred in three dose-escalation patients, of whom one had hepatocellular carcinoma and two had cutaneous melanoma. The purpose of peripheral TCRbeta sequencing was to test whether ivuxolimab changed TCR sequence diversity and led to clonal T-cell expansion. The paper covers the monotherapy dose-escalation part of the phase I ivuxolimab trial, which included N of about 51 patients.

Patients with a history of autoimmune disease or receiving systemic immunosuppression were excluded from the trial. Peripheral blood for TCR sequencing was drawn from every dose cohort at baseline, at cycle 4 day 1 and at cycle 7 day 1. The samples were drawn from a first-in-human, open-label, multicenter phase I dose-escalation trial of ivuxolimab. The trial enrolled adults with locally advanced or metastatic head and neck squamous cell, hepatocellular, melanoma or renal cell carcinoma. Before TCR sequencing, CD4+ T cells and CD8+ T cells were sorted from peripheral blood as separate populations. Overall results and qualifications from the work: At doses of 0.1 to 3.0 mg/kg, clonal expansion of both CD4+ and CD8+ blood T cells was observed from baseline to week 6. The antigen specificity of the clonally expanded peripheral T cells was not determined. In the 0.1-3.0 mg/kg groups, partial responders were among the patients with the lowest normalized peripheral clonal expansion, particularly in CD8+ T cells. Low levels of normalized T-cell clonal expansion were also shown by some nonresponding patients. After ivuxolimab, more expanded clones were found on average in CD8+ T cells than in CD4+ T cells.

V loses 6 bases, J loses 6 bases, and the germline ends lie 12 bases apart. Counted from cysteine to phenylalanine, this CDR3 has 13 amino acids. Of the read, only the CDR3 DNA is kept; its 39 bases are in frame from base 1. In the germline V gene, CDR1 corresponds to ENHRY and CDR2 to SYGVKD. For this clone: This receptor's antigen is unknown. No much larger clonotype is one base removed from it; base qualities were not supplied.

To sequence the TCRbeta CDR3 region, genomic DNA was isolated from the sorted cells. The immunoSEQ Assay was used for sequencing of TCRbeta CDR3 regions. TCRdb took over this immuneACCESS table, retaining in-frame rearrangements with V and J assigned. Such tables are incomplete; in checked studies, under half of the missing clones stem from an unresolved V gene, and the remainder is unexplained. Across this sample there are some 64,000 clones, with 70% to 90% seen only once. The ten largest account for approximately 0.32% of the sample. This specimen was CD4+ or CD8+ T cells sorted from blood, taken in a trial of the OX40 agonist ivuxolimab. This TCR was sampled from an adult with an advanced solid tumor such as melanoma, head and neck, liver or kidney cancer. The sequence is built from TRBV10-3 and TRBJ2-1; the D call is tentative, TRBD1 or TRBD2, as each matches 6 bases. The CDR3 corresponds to CAISGGQPNEQFF. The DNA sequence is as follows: TGTGCCATCAGCGGGGGCCAGCCCAATGAGCAGTTCTTC.